This TCR beta chain emerged from a study of shared clonotypes between healthy human individuals. General observations from the study: Donor clonotype sharing was expected to depend on sequencing depth.

For this clone: Its antigen is not known.

V was clipped by 0 bases and J by 5 bases, with 8 bases between them. The CDR3 has 13 residues. CDR1 and CDR2 from the germline V gene are SGDLS and YYNGEE. Cells designated naive CD8 were CD45RO-negative and were positively selected for CCR7, with terminally differentiated effector memory CD45RA+ cells excluded. Assay: immunoSEQ multiplex PCR; the TCRdb copy retains only in-frame clones and omits some. The sample yields about 580,000 clones, roughly 98% seen once. The chain couples TRBV9 to TRBJ2-5; a weak D match, TRBD2 (6 bases). Sequenced: naive CD8+ T cells sorted from blood. The clonotype was recovered from a man aged 30 to 45 in good health. CDR3 amino acids: CASSVAGVETQYF. The CDR3 DNA reads as TGTGCCAGCAGCGTAGCGGGAGTGGAGACCCAGTACTTC.